This T cell receptor (beta chain) was captured in a study of molecular identifiers for immune sequencing clone quantification. General observations from the study: It was shown that clones above 20 RNA copies held over 97% of effector molecules, but under 1% in naive cells. Highly expanded clone sizes could be underestimated by identical TCR molecules sharing a barcode.

TCRdb reanalysed the PCR reads using MiXCR and keeps one entry per CDR3 protein. The table includes around 470,000 distinct CDR3 sequences, roughly 23% detected once. Libraries of naive CD8 T cells were made from 20,000 to 1,000,000 sorted cells. They used 10%, 30% or 50% RNA. Isolation of naive CD8 T cells was achieved by sorting on a CD8+CD4-CCR7+CD45RA+ phenotype. The CDR3 has 14 residues. V was trimmed by 6 bases and J by 4 bases, leaving 13 bases between them. Germline V CDR1 and CDR2: MNHEY, SMNVEV (reference sequence). With regard to this clonotype: Its antigen is not identified.

The sequencing sample was made of naive CD8+ T cells from blood, with Jurkat cell RNA spiked in. Described subset: FACS-sorted CD8+CD4-CCR7+CD45RA+ naive T cells. This receptor was identified in a human donor in good health. Some libraries in this study had Jurkat cell RNA spiked in. The chain couples TRBV27 to TRBJ1-5; D gene uncertain. The CDR3 region is CASRGLIGNQPQHF. CDR3 DNA sequence: TGTGCCAGCAGAGGACTAATCGGGAATCAGCCCCAGCATTTT.